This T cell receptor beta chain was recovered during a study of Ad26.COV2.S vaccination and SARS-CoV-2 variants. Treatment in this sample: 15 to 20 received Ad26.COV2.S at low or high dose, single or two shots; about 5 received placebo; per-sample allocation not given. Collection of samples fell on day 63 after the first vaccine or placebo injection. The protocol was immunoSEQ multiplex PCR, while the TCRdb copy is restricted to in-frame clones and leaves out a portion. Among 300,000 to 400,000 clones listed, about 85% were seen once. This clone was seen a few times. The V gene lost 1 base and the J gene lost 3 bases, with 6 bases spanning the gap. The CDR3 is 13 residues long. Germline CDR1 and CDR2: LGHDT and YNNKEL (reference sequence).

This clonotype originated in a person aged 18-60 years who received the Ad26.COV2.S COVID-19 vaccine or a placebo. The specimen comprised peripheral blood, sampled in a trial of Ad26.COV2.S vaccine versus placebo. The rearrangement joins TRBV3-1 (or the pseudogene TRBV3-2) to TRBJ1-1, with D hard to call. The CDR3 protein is CASSQVGHTEAFF. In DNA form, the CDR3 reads TGTGCCAGCAGCCAAGTTGGGCACACTGAAGCTTTCTTT.